This T cell receptor (beta chain) was sequenced for a study of blood T cells in healthy people across ages. Study results and caveats: Compared with aged donors, long-lived donors showed fewer expanded clones, suggesting selection. Significant beta diversity loss was already apparent by age roughly 44, declining roughly linearly. In the absence of known donor CMV status, changes in expanded clonotypes were possibly confounded.

Germline V gene sequence: CDR1 SQVTM, CDR2 ANQGSEA. CDR3 length equals 13 residues. Trimming took off 7 bases at V and 0 bases at J, with 12 bases between the two ends. The authors ran a second PCR of 7 to 11 cycles using a sample-barcoded 5' primer and a J-beta primer mix. A 12-random-nucleotide template-switch adaptor tagged each cDNA molecule. TCRdb fed the 5' RACE reads into MiXCR, producing one record per CDR3 protein. The repertoire consists of some 640,000 distinct CDR3 sequences, with roughly 50% occurring once and the leading ten covering around a third. Notes on this clonotype: Its antigen is still unknown.

The chain has TRBV29-1 and TRBJ1-1; TRBD1 might be the D (6 bases). Sequenced input: blood. This TCR came from an older woman in good health. CDR3 loop: CSATRGMNTEAFF. For the CDR3, the DNA is TGCAGCGCGACCAGGGGAATGAACACTGAAGCTTTCTTT.